The 21 T cell receptor beta chains below all came from one sample that was sequenced in a study of T cells in Graves' hyperthyroidism and ophthalmopathy. RNA transcripts were the template for amplifying TCR beta CDR3 regions. An initial round of RT-PCR targeting the TCR CDR3 relied on the HTBI primer set. TCRdb reprocessed the multiplex PCR reads via MiXCR and lists one record per CDR3 protein. The top ten hold 34% of the sample, which has a few hundred thousand distinct CDR3 sequences, roughly an eighth seen once. Sequenced material: blood. The receptors shown here come from a woman aged 40 to 55 with Graves' ophthalmopathy.

Many counts were recorded for this clonotype. The chain joins TRBV28 to TRBJ2-7; 9 bases agree with TRBD1. CDR1 and CDR2 (germline): MDHEN, SYDVKM. The CDR3 runs to 15 residues. Trimming cost V 4 bases and J 6 bases; bases outside gene matches: 10. CDR3 in DNA: TGTGCCAGCAGTTCCCCCGGGACAGGGTTCTCCGAGCAGTACTTC. It yields the protein CASSSPGTGFSEQYF.

In regard to this clonotype: A much larger clone lies a single base off, so this may be a read error. The genes are TRBV2 and TRBJ2-7, with 8 bases matching TRBD2. The CDR3 runs 13 residues. The V and J ends lost 8 bases and 4 bases, in that order; junction bases with no gene match: 7. The germline gives CDR1 SNHLY, CDR2 FYNNEI. CDR3 protein: CASGRGGRYEQYF. CDR3 nucleotide sequence: TGTGCCAGCGGTCGGGGGGGCCGGTACGAGCAGTACTTC. The full variable domain, completed using reference TRBV2 and TRBJ2-7, is EPEVTQTPSHQVTQMGQEVILRCVPISNHLYFYWYRQILGQKVEFLVSFYNNEISEKSEIFDDQFSVERPDGSNFTLKIRSTKLEDSAMYFCASGRGGRYEQYFGPGTRLTVT.

This clonotype has a handful of counts. The J gene is TRBJ2-1, the V gene TRBV11-2; 8 bases agree with TRBD2. V dropped 4 bases and J dropped 6; count of bases not matched to a gene: 14. Germline CDR1 reads SGHAT; CDR2 reads FQNNGV. The CDR3 has 17 residues. This CDR3 reads CASSCLVGGGLFNEQFF. The DNA of the CDR3 is TGTGCCAGCAGCTGCCTAGTGGGCGGGGGGCTTTTCAATGAGCAGTTCTTC. Variable domain in full (rest from reference TRBV11-2 and TRBJ2-1): EAGVAQSPRYKIIEKRQSVAFWCNPISGHATLYWYQQILGQGPKLLIQFQNNGVVDDSQLPKDRFSAERLKGVDSTLKIQPAKLEDSAVYLCASSCLVGGGLFNEQFFGPGTRLTVL.

The chain is built from TRBV9 and TRBJ1-5; 9 bases map to TRBD1. From germline, CDR1 is SGDLS and CDR2 YYNGEE. The CDR3 length is 15 residues. V lost 2 bases, J lost 4 bases, and 4 bases stayed unmatched. The CDR3 coding sequence is TGTGCCAGCAGCGTTTCGGGACAGGGTAATCAGCCCCAGCATTTT. Its translation is CASSVSGQGNQPQHF.

This clonotype was counted ten times or more. The V gene is TRBV15, the J gene TRBJ2-7, with 9 bases aligning to TRBD2. The germline CDR1 and CDR2 sequences are LNHNV and YYDKDF (reference sequence). The CDR3 totals 16 residues. The junction had 13 bases not matched to a gene; V was cut back by 3 bases and J by 7 bases. The CDR3 DNA is TGTGCCACCAGCAGGCCCAGCGGGGGGATTACGAAGGAGCAGTACTTC. This codes for CATSRPSGGITKEQYF. Looking up the rest from reference TRBV15 and TRBJ2-7 gives the full variable domain: DAMVIQNPRYQVTQFGKPVTLSCSQTLNHNVMYWYQQKSSQAPKLLFHYYDKDFNNEADTPDNFQSRRPNTSFCFLDIRSPGLGDTAMYLCATSRPSGGITKEQYFGPGTRLTVT.

The chain recombines TRBV7-2 with TRBJ1-2, with 9 nucleotides matching TRBD1. The CDR3 consists of 13 residues. CDR1 is SGHTA, CDR2 FQGNSA, per germline. V lost 3 bases to trimming and J lost 6 bases; unmatched junction nucleotides: 2. The CDR3 DNA reads TGTGCCAGCAGCTTCCGACAGGGGGATGGCTACACCTTC. Protein: CASSFRQGDGYTF.

At least ten counts were recorded for this clonotype. The chain is built from TRBV27 and TRBJ2-1, with 12 bases lining up with TRBD2. The CDR3 has 17 amino acids. Looked up from germline, CDR1 is MNHEY and CDR2 is SMNVEV (reference sequence). V shed 5 bases, J shed 2 bases, and the junction held 7 bases outside the gene matches. CDR3 protein: CASSMWTSGVTYNEQFF. The DNA for the CDR3 is TGTGCCAGCAGTATGTGGACTAGCGGGGTGACCTACAATGAGCAGTTCTTC.

This clonotype was recorded at least ten times. The V and J genes are TRBV28 and TRBJ1-5; 10 bases match TRBD1. The germline V gene encodes CDR1 MDHEN and CDR2 SYDVKM. The ends lost 3 bases at V and 4 bases at J; junction bases unmatched: 6. CDR3 length: 16 residues. CDR3 DNA: TGTGCCAGCAGTTTGGTCTCGGGACAGGGGAATCAGCCCCAGCATTTT. This gives the protein CASSLVSGQGNQPQHF.

V and J are TRBV20-1 and TRBJ2-1, with a possible D match to TRBD2 (5 bases). The CDR3 length is 11 residues. Germline loops: CDR1 DFQATT, CDR2 SNEGSKA (reference sequence). With 4 bases removed from V and 7 bases from J, the gap between germline ends came to 8 bases. CDR3 DNA sequence: TGCAGTGCTAACCGGAGGAATGAGCAGTTCTTC. Amino acid sequence: CSANRRNEQFF.

This clonotype has a count of ten or more. The rearrangement joins TRBV2 to TRBJ1-1; TRBD1 is a possible D gene (6 bases). The CDR3 loop spans 15 amino acids. Between the trimmed V and J ends, which lost 5 bases and 5 bases, there was a span of 18 bases. CDR1 is SNHLY, CDR2 FYNNEI, per germline. CDR3 sequence: CASSSSRGQNTEAFF. As DNA, the CDR3 is TGTGCCAGCAGTTCAAGCCGGGGGCAGAATACTGAAGCTTTCTTT.

This clonotype was counted ten times or more. The chain recombines TRBV12-3 or TRBV12-4 with TRBJ2-2, with 8 bases identical to TRBD1. This CDR3 spans 15 amino acids. V trimming: 3 bases; J trimming: 3 bases; junction bases outside the gene matches: 3. The CDR3 coding sequence is TGTGCCAGCAGTTTCAGGGGGCGCGACACCGGGGAGCTGTTTTTT. Amino acid sequence: CASSFRGRDTGELFF.

The CDR3 here is CASSHPPQGVTEAFF. The CDR3 DNA sequence: TGTGCCAGCAGCCACCCCCCCCAGGGGGTCACTGAAGCTTTCTTT. The J gene is TRBJ1-1, the V gene TRBV11-3, with 7 bases matching TRBD1. CDR3 length equals 15 residues. V trimming: 5 bases; J trimming: 4 bases; junction bases outside the gene matches: 10. From germline, CDR1 is SGHNT and CDR2 YENEEA.

For the CDR3, the DNA is TGTGCCAGCAGTTTCCGGATACAGGGGGGTAATTCACCCCTCCACTTT. It yields the protein CASSFRIQGGNSPLHF. The chain combines TRBV27 with TRBJ1-6; TRBD1 agrees at 8 bases. CDR1 and CDR2 (germline): MNHEY, SMNVEV (reference sequence). V shed 3 bases, J shed 6 bases, and the junction held 7 bases outside the gene matches. There are 16 residues in the CDR3.

The chain couples TRBV27 to TRBJ2-7; D remains ambiguous. The CDR3 is made up of 13 amino acids. Trimming took 5 bases from V and 2 from J, leaving 10 bases between them. Germline CDR1 is MNHEY and CDR2 is SMNVEV (reference sequence). The CDR3 sequence: CASSPPNAYEQYF. CDR3 bases: TGTGCCAGCAGTCCCCCCAATGCCTACGAGCAGTACTTC.

This clonotype was seen many times. The chain couples TRBV3-1 to TRBJ2-3; D unresolved. The CDR3 is 13 amino acids. Trimming left V 1 base short and J 6 bases short, with 8 bases between. Germline V gene lookup returns CDR1 LGHDT and CDR2 YNNKEL (reference sequence). This chain's CDR3 is CASSQATRDTQYF. CDR3 in DNA: TGTGCCAGCAGCCAAGCAACCAGGGATACGCAGTATTTT.

The sample holds many counts of this clonotype. This chain's CDR3 is CSAEDRASYNEQFF. For the CDR3, the DNA is TGCAGTGCTGAAGACAGAGCCTCCTACAATGAGCAGTTCTTC. This chain connects TRBV20-1 to TRBJ2-1, with D perhaps matching TRBD1 (5 bases). Germline V gives CDR1 DFQATT, CDR2 SNEGSKA (reference sequence). Trimming cost V 5 bases and J 0 bases, with 11 bases left between them. The CDR3 is made up of 14 amino acids.

In its sample, this clonotype was seen many times. The CDR3 DNA reads TGTGCCATCAGTGAGAATCGTCTAGCGGTTAACAATGAGCAGTTCTTC. Translation: CAISENRLAVNNEQFF. The chain has TRBV10-3 and TRBJ2-1, with 7 nucleotides matching TRBD2. V trimming: 2 bases; J trimming: 5 bases; junction bases outside the gene matches: 9. Per the germline V gene, CDR1 is ENHRY and CDR2 is SYGVKD. CDR3 size: 16 residues.

This chain joins TRBV4-1 and TRBJ1-2; 8 nucleotides line up with TRBD1. Trimming cost V 0 bases and J 7 bases; bases outside gene matches: 10. From germline, CDR1 is MGHRA and CDR2 YSYEKL. The CDR3 sequence is 16 residues long. The CDR3 region has the DNA TGCGCCAGCAGCCAAGACCCTTATCAGGGGGCACGTGGCTACACCTTC. Protein: CASSQDPYQGARGYTF.

This sequence joins TRBV10-2 and TRBJ1-1; 8 bases match TRBD1. The CDR3 sequence is 15 residues long. CDR1 is WSHSY, CDR2 SAAADI, per germline. The junction had 10 bases not matched to a gene; V was cut back by 5 bases and J by 5 bases. CDR3 sequence: CASSQTRQGTTEAFF. The DNA of the CDR3 is TGCGCCAGCAGTCAGACCCGACAGGGGACGACTGAAGCTTTCTTT.

This clonotype came up a few times. This chain joins TRBV7-2 and TRBJ2-2, with 9 bases that match TRBD2. V was clipped by 1 base and J by 2 bases; unmatched bases: 8. The CDR3 consists of 18 residues. Germline-derived CDR1 and CDR2 are SGHTA and FQGNSA. The CDR3 nucleotides are TGTGCCAGCAGCTTAGGTTTCGGACTAGCGTCCAACACCGGGGAGCTGTTTTTT. Amino acids: CASSLGFGLASNTGELFF. The variable domain in full, completed from reference TRBV7-2 and TRBJ2-2, reads GAGVSQSPSNKVTEKGKDVELRCDPISGHTALYWYRQSLGQGLEFLIYFQGNSAPDKSGLPSDRFSAERTGGSVSTLTIQRTQQEDSAVYLCASSLGFGLASNTGELFFGEGSRLTVL.

This clonotype has a count of ten or more. V gene TRBV7-9 combines with J gene TRBJ2-5, with D unclear. The V gene lost 1 base and the J gene lost 7 bases, with 4 bases spanning the gap. The germline gives CDR1 SEHNR, CDR2 FQNEAQ (reference sequence). The CDR3 is 11 residues long. The CDR3 is CASSLEGTQYF. CDR3 DNA sequence: TGTGCCAGCAGCTTAGAGGGGACCCAGTACTTC.